This note documents a single T cell receptor beta chain sequence. The germline gene is not matched at one end of the junction; a read error may be the cause. This entry belongs to a study of blood T cell repertoires in COVID-19. Across the study: Sources were T cells, B-cell-depleted T cells, or PBMCs; the material itself was cDNA or gDNA.

Patients from Seattle were sampled longitudinally, starting during active infection. The CDR3 is made up of 13 amino acids. Germline assignment: CDR1 SGDLS and CDR2 YYNGEE. Libraries were prepared by immunoSEQ multiplex PCR; TCRdb keeps only in-frame clonotypes and omits some of them. There are roughly 45,000 clones in the sample; around 84% occur only once, and around 2.6% lies in the top ten. The sequence derives from a woman aged 80 or over with COVID-19, enrolled during active disease. The chain combines TRBV9 with TRBJ1-1; 8 positions agree with TRBD1. Sequencing was carried out using peripheral blood. The CDR3 sequence is CASSEDRGVMSHF. The CDR3 nucleotides are TGTGCCAGCAGCGAAGACAGGGGAGTAATGTCTCACTTT. Full variable domain (rest looked up from reference TRBV9 and TRBJ1-1): DSGVTQTPKHLITATGQRVTLRCSPRSGDLSVYWYQQSLDQGLQFLIQYYNGEERAKGNILERFSAQQFPDLHSELNLSSLELGDSALYFCASSEDRGVMSHFGQGTRLTVV.